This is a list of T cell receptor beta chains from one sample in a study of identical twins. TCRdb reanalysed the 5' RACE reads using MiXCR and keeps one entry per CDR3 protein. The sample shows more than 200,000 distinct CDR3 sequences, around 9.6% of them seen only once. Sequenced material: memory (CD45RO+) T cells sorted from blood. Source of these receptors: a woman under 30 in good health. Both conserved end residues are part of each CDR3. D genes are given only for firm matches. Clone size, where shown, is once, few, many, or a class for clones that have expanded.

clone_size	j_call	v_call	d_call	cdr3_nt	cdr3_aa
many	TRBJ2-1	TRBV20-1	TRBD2	TGCAGTGTATCCCCGGGACTAGTAAACAATGAGCAGTTCTTC	CSVSPGLVNNEQFF
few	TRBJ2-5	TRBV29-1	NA	TGCAGCGTTGTCCCCCCTTCTGGAAGCCAAGAGACCCAGTACTTC	CSVVPPSGSQETQYF
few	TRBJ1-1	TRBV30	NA	TGTGCCTGCCTTGGGGATAGGAACACTGAAGCTTTCTTT	CACLGDRNTEAFF
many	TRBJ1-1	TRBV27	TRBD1	TGTGCCAGCAGTGCCCGGACAGGGTTGAACACTGAAGCTTTCTTT	CASSARTGLNTEAFF
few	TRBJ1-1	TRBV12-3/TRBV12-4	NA	TGTGCCAGCCGTGACGCAATGAACACTGAAGCTTTCTTT	CASRDAMNTEAFF
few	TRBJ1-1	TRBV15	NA	TGTGCCACCAGCAGAGTTGCGGAAATGACTGAAGCTTTCTTT	CATSRVAEMTEAFF
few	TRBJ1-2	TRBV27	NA	TGTGCCAGCAGTCCCGGGGACGGGAACTATGGCTACACCTTC	CASSPGDGNYGYTF
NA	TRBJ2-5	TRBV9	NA	TGTGCCAGCAGCCCGGGGGTGACCCAGTACTTC	CASSPGVTQYF
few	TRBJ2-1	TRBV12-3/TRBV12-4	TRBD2	TGTGCCAGCACAATGCTAGCGGGGGGGCCAACATGGGAGCAGTTCTTC	CASTMLAGGPTWEQFF
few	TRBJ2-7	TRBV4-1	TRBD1	TGCGCCAGCAGCCAAGCGGGGGACAGGGTCTCCTACGAGCAGTACTTC	CASSQAGDRVSYEQYF
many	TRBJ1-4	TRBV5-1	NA	TGCGCCAGCAGCTTGGATATGGGGGTCGAAAAACTGTTTTTT	CASSLDMGVEKLFF
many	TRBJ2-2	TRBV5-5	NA	TGTGCCAGCAGCTTGGCCACCGGGGAGCTGTTTTTT	CASSLATGELFF
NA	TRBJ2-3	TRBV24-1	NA	TGTGCCACCAGTGACCCGGGACTCACAGATACGCAGTATTTT	CATSDPGLTDTQYF
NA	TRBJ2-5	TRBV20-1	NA	TGCAGTGCGCCTCGGGCTAGCTCTGCCCAAGAGACCCAGTACTTC	CSAPRASSAQETQYF
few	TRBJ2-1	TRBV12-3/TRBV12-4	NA	TGTGCCAGCAGTTTAGTAGTCGGTTTGCGGGGAAATGAGCAGTTCTTC	CASSLVVGLRGNEQFF
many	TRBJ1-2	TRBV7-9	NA	TGTGCCACCAAATATCAACTGAGGGGCTACACCTTC	CATKYQLRGYTF
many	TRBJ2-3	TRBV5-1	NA	TGCGCCAGCAGCTTAGGATATGGCGGCGGCCACACAGATACGCAGTATTTT	CASSLGYGGGHTDTQYF
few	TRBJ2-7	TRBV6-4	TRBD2	TGTGCCAGCAGTAACAGCGGGAGATTGTACGAGCAGTACTTC	CASSNSGRLYEQYF
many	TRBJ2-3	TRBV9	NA	TGTGCCAGCAGCGTCGTGGCTGCGTCAGATACGCAGTATTTT	CASSVVAASDTQYF
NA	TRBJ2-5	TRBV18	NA	TGTGCCAGCTCACCAAGGGGTAAAGAGACCCAGTACTTC	CASSPRGKETQYF